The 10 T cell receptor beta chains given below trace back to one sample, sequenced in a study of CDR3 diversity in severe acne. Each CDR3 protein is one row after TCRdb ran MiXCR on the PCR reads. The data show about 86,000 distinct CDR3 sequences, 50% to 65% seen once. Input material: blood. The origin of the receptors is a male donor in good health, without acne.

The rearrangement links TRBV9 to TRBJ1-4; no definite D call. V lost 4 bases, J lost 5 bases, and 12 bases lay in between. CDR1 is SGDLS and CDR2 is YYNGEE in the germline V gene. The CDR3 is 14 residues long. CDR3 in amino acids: CASSPWETNEKLFF. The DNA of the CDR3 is TGTGCCAGCAGCCCTTGGGAGACCAATGAAAAACTGTTTTTT.

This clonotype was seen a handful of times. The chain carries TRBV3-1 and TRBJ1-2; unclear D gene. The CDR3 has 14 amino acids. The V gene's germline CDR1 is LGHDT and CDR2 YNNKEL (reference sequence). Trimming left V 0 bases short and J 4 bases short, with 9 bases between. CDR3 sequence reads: CASSQDSTVYGYTF. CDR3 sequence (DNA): TGTGCCAGCAGCCAAGATAGCACAGTCTATGGCTACACCTTC.

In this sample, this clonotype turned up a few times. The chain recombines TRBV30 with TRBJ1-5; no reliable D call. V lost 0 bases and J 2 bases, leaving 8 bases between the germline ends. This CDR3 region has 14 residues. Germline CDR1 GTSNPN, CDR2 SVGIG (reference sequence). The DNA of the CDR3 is TGTGCCTGGAGTGTCGATAGGGGCAATCAGCCCCAGCATTTT. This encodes CAWSVDRGNQPQHF. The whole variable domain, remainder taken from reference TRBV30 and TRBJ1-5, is SQTIHQWPATLVQPVGSPLSLECTVEGTSNPNLYWYRQAAGRGLQLLFYSVGIGQISSEVPQNLSASRPQDRQFILSSKKLLLSDSGFYLCAWSVDRGNQPQHFGDGTRLSIL.

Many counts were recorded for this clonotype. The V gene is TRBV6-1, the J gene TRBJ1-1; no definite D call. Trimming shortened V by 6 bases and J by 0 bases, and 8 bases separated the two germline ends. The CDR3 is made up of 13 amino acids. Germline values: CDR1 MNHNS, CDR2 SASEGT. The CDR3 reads CASRVGMNTEAFF. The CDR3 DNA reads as TGTGCCAGCAGGGTCGGAATGAACACTGAAGCTTTCTTT.

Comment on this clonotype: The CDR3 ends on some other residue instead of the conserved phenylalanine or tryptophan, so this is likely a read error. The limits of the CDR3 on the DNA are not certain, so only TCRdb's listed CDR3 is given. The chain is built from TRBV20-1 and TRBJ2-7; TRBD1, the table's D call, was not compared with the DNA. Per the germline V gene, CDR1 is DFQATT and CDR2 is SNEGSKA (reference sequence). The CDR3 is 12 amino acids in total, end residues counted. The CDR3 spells CSANLGATSSTS.

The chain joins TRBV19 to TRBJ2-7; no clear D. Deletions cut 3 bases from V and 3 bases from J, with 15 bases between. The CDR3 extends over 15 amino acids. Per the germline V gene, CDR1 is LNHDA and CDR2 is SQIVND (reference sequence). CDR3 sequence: CASSIGRDTLYEQYF. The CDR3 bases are TGTGCCAGTAGTATTGGAAGAGACACACTCTACGAGCAGTACTTC.

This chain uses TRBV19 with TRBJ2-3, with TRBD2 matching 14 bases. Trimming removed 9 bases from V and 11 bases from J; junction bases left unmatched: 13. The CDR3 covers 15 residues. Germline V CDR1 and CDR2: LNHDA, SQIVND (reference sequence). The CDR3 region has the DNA TGTGCCAGCAGACTGACTAGCGGGGGGGTCAATGAGCAGTATTTT. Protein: CASRLTSGGVNEQYF.

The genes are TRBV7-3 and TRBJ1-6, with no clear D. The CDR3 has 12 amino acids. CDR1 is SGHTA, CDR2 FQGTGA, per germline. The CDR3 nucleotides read TGTGCAGGCCGTACCTCGGGTTCACCCCTCCACTTT. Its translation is CAGRTSGSPLHF.

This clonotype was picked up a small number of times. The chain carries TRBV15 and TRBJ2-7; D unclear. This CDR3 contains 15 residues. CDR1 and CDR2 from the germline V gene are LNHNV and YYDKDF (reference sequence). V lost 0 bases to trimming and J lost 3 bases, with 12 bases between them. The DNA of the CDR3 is TGTGCCACCAGCAGAGATAATATTCCCGGCTACGAGCAGTACTTC. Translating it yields CATSRDNIPGYEQYF.

The CDR3 loop is CSVSSRNTGELFF. The CDR3 DNA reads TGCAGCGTTTCTTCTCGGAACACCGGGGAGCTGTTTTTT. V gene TRBV29-1 combines with J gene TRBJ2-2, with D unresolved. V was pared by 5 bases and J by 1 base, with 8 bases between. This CDR3 is built from 13 residues. Looked up from germline, CDR1 is SQVTM and CDR2 is ANQGSEA.